This T cell receptor beta chain was recovered during a study of human T cells and chemical hapten exposure. The study used a library that attached unique molecular identifiers to individual cDNA molecules. TCRdb re-called the RACE reads with MiXCR, one entry per CDR3 protein. The table records a few hundred thousand distinct CDR3 sequences, 5.5% of them present only once. Time point noted: pre-sensitization, week 0. This sample's treatment: therapeutic diphenylcyclopropenone sensitization with weekly scalp DPC. Study-level results: Once DPC sensitization occurred, TCRs above 1 in 1000 frequency showed no change. Donors were affected by alopecia, so their immune reaction might vary from that of healthy individuals. While controls formed fewer of them, expanded TCRs formed significantly more large CDR3 similarity clusters.

This clonotype was recorded a few times. Its antigen is currently unknown. The germline gives CDR1 MNHEY, CDR2 SVGEGT. V lost 6 bases to trimming and J lost 1 base, with 12 bases between them. The CDR3 covers 14 residues. The origin of this receptor is a woman between 18 and 29 years old with alopecia areata. Some clones in this sample may be carry-over from other donors' samples. The specimen comprised whole blood, sampled in connection with sensitization to the hapten diphenylcyclopropenone (DPC). The chain carries TRBV6-2 or TRBV6-3 and TRBJ1-1; no firm D call. This chain's CDR3 is CASRRSKSNTEAFF. In nucleotides, the CDR3 is TGTGCCAGCAGAAGGTCAAAATCGAACACTGAAGCTTTCTTT.